Shown below are 17 T cell receptor beta chains from a single sample sequenced in a study of control samples from healthy donors and cancer patients. Sequenced by immunoSEQ multiplex PCR; TCRdb stores in-frame clones only, minus some. The data show approximately 160,000 clones, more than 90% seen once. Material for sequencing was blood. The source of these receptors is a woman aged 40 to 49 in good health.

The chain combines TRBV7-9 with TRBJ2-5; 7 positions agree with TRBD2. The CDR3 length is 17 residues. The V segment lost 2 bases and the J segment 4 bases; nucleotides outside the gene matches: 13. The V gene's germline CDR1 is SEHNR and CDR2 FQNEAQ (reference sequence). The CDR3 here is CASSLLMGRGSRETQYF. CDR3 coding DNA: TGTGCCAGCAGCTTACTAATGGGGCGGGGGTCAAGAGAGACCCAGTACTTC.

V gene TRBV5-6 combines with J gene TRBJ1-4, with D hard to call. Germline CDR1 SGHDT, CDR2 YYEEEE. This CDR3 comprises 13 residues. Trimming took 2 bases from V and 6 from J, leaving 8 bases between them. CDR3 bases: TGTGCCAGCAGCTTCGCCGGAGATGAAAAACTGTTTTTT. Translating gives CASSFAGDEKLFF. The full variable domain, completed using reference TRBV5-6 and TRBJ1-4, is DAGVTQSPTHLIKTRGQQVTLRCSPKSGHDTVSWYQQALGQGPQFIFQYYEEEERQRGNFPDRFSGHQFPNYSSELNVNALLLGDSALYLCASSFAGDEKLFFGSGTQLSVL.

The CDR3 coding sequence is TGTGCCAGCTCCCCCACTGGGACAGGGAATTCACCCCTCCACTTT. Its translation: CASSPTGTGNSPLHF. The V call is TRBV18, the J call TRBJ1-6; 9 positions agree with TRBD1. The germline CDR1 and CDR2 sequences are KGHSH and LQKENI. The CDR3 sequence is 15 residues long. J was trimmed by 7 bases and V by 6 bases; bases with no gene match: 7.

The count of this clone is one. This chain connects TRBV9 to TRBJ1-4; D is perhaps TRBD1 (6 bases). V was cut by 0 bases and J by 5 bases, with 17 bases left in between. Germline-derived CDR1 and CDR2 are SGDLS and YYNGEE. The CDR3 has 17 residues. DNA for the CDR3: TGTGCCAGCAGCGTAGGAACAGGGCCTTCCGAGAATGAAAAACTGTTTTTT. Amino acids: CASSVGTGPSENEKLFF.

The chain employs TRBV19 and TRBJ1-1, with TRBD1 matching 8 bases. V gave up 3 bases and J gave up 5 bases; unmatched junction bases: 20. The CDR3 length is 19 residues. CDR1 is LNHDA, CDR2 SQIVND, per germline (reference sequence). In nucleotides, the CDR3 is TGTGCCAGTAGTATCCTGGAGGGGGGACGGACAGGGCTTGGGACTGAAGCTTTCTTT. Its translation is CASSILEGGRTGLGTEAFF.

Here the CDR3 DNA reads TGTGCCAGCAGCTTGGGGGGGAATGAGCAGTTCTTC. The encoded protein is CASSLGGNEQFF. This sequence joins TRBV5-8 and TRBJ2-1, with D possibly being TRBD1 or TRBD2 (5 bases each). Trimming removed 0 bases from V and 7 bases from J, with 5 bases in between. The CDR3 contains 12 residues. The germline CDR1 and CDR2 sequences are SGHTS and YDEGEE.

The V and J genes are TRBV5-8 and TRBJ2-7; 8 positions match TRBD1. Looked up from germline, CDR1 is SGHTS and CDR2 is YDEGEE. The junction had 4 bases not matched to a gene; V was cut back by 4 bases and J by 1 base. This CDR3 is built from 14 residues. CDR3 sequence (DNA): TGTGCCAGCAGCGTTTACAGGGGGTCCTACGAGCAGTACTTC. It yields the protein CASSVYRGSYEQYF.

In DNA, the CDR3 is TGTGCCAGCAGCCCACTACTAGCGGGGGGGCCTGGGTACAATGAGCAGTTCTTC. It encodes CASSPLLAGGPGYNEQFF. The V gene is TRBV7-8, the J gene TRBJ2-1; the match to TRBD2 covers 13 bases. This CDR3 comprises 18 residues. The trim removed 5 bases at V and 4 bases at J, leaving 11 bases unmatched. Looked up from germline, CDR1 is SGHVS and CDR2 is FQNEAQ. The whole variable domain, filled in from reference TRBV7-8 and TRBJ2-1, reads GAGVSQSPRYKVAKRGQDVALRCDPISGHVSLFWYQQALGQGPEFLTYFQNEAQLDKSGLPSDRFFAERPEGSVSTLKIQRTQQEDSAVYLCASSPLLAGGPGYNEQFFGPGTRLTVL.

The J gene is TRBJ2-1, the V gene TRBV7-9, with a tentative D call TRBD2 (7 bases). Germline CDR1 and CDR2: SEHNR and FQNEAQ (reference sequence). V was pared by 7 bases and J by 14 bases, with 21 bases between. The CDR3 totals 13 residues. The CDR3 region has the DNA TGTGCCAGCACCATCGTGGGGGGGCTCGAGGAGTTCTTC. The encoded protein is CASTIVGGLEEFF.

This clone was detected a few times. The V gene is TRBV13, the J gene TRBJ1-1; no definite D call. The CDR3 is 15 residues long. Germline values: CDR1 PRHDT, CDR2 FYEKMQ (reference sequence). Trimming took off 1 base at V and 1 base at J, with 10 bases between the two ends. The CDR3 sequence is CASSLAGGKNTEAFF. The CDR3 DNA sequence: TGTGCCAGCAGCTTAGCGGGCGGAAAGAACACTGAAGCTTTCTTT.

The J gene is TRBJ2-1, the V gene TRBV10-3; 9 positions match TRBD2. Trimming took 3 bases from V and 8 from J; bases not matched to a gene: 8. This CDR3 comprises 15 residues. The germline V gene has CDR1 ENHRY and CDR2 SYGVKD. For the CDR3, the DNA is TGTGCCATCAGTGAAGAGCGGGGGGAGGTCGATGAGCAGTTCTTC. Translating it yields CAISEERGEVDEQFF.

Only one count was recorded for this clone. This chain joins TRBV7-9 and TRBJ2-1; D is unresolved. This CDR3 is 12 amino acids long. The V gene lost 4 bases and the J gene lost 7 bases, with 8 bases spanning the gap. Germline loops: CDR1 SEHNR, CDR2 FQNEAQ (reference sequence). CDR3 DNA sequence: TGTGCCAGCAGCTCCACAGAGAATGAGCAGTTCTTC. This translates into CASSSTENEQFF.

The rearrangement uses TRBV5-4 and TRBJ1-1; possible D gene TRBD1, 5 bases. This CDR3 spans 16 amino acids. Germline V gives CDR1 SGHNT, CDR2 YYREEE (reference sequence). Between the trimmed V and J ends, which lost 0 bases and 6 bases, there was a span of 18 bases. CDR3 protein: CASSLGGGGGLAEAFF. The CDR3 coding sequence is TGTGCCAGCAGCTTGGGTGGGGGAGGCGGTCTAGCTGAAGCTTTCTTT. The full variable domain, in which reference TRBV5-4 and TRBJ1-1 provide the parts outside the CDR3, is ETGVTQSPTHLIKTRGQQVTLRCSSQSGHNTVSWYQQALGQGPQFIFQYYREEENGRGNFPPRFSGLQFPNYSSELNVNALELDDSALYLCASSLGGGGGLAEAFFGQGTRLTVV.

The chain has TRBV5-1 and TRBJ1-1; D not certain. Trimming removed 2 bases from V and 4 bases from J, with 9 bases in between. Germline V gives CDR1 SGHRS, CDR2 YFSETQ. CDR3 length equals 13 residues. The CDR3 DNA reads as TGCGCCAGCAGCTTAAAGGGCAGCACTGAAGCTTTCTTT. Amino acid sequence: CASSLKGSTEAFF. The variable domain in full, with the rest retrieved from reference TRBV5-1 and TRBJ1-1, is KAGVTQTPRYLIKTRGQQVTLSCSPISGHRSVSWYQQTPGQGLQFLFEYFSETQRNKGNFPGRFSGRQFSNSRSEMNVSTLELGDSALYLCASSLKGSTEAFFGQGTRLTVV.

V usage is TRBV4-1 and J usage is TRBJ2-1, with 8 bases matching TRBD2. Germline V gene data show CDR1 as MGHRA and CDR2 as YSYEKL. CDR3 length equals 14 residues. J lost 6 bases, V lost 4 bases, and 5 bases had no gene match. CDR3 in DNA: TGCGCCAGCAGCCGCGTGGGACTAGTCAATGAGCAGTTCTTC. Its protein product is CASSRVGLVNEQFF.

The chain uses TRBV6-6 and TRBJ2-2; a weak D match, TRBD2 (5 bases). The V gene's germline CDR1 is MNHNY and CDR2 SVGAGI (reference sequence). Trimming pared 7 bases from V and 5 bases from J, leaving 17 bases between. The CDR3 is 15 amino acids. The CDR3 protein is CASTLREGLTGELFF. In nucleotides, the CDR3 is TGTGCCAGCACCTTAAGAGAGGGTTTGACCGGGGAGCTGTTTTTT.

The chain employs TRBV4-1 and TRBJ1-2; possibly TRBD1 for D (6 bases). The CDR3 covers 14 residues. Trimming shortened V by 4 bases and J by 0 bases, and 9 bases separated the two germline ends. The germline gives CDR1 MGHRA, CDR2 YSYEKL. The CDR3 DNA reads as TGCGCCAGCAGCCCCAGGGGATCTAACTATGGCTACACCTTC. It codes for CASSPRGSNYGYTF.